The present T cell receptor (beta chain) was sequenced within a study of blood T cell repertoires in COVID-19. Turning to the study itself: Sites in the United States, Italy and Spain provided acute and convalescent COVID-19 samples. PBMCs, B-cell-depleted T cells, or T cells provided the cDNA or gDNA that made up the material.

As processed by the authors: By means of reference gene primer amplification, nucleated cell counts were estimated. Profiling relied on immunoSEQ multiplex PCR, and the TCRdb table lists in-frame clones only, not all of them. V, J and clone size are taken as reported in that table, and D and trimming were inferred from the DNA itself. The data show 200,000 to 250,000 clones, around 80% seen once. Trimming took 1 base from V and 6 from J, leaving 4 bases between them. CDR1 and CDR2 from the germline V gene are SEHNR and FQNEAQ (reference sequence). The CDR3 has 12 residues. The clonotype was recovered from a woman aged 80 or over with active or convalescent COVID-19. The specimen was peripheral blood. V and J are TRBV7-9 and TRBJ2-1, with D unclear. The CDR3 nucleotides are TGTGCCAGCAGCTTAGAGCTCAATGAGCAGTTCTTC. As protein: CASSLELNEQFF.